This T cell receptor beta chain stems from a study of CD8+ T cells in alopecia areata. Overall study findings and caveats: With patients, TCR sharing proved less clear than in mice, a difference possibly related to HLA. Higher clonality was seen in lesional scalp than in normal scalp, especially in alopecia totalis/universalis.

This CDR3 is 14 amino acids long. The ends lost 2 bases at V and 7 bases at J; junction bases unmatched: 6. Germline CDR1 SEHNR, CDR2 FQNEAQ (reference sequence). In the case of this clone: What it recognizes is unknown.

Specimens obtained from alopecia areata patients comprised lesional scalp punch biopsies and peripheral blood. Researchers picked out CD4+ and CD8+ T cells from PBMCs by sorting. RNA, once extracted, was reverse transcribed into cDNA for use as the sequencing template. Clones were sequenced by immunoSEQ multiplex PCR, and TCRdb holds only the in-frame ones, with some missing. This sample yields around 80,000 clones, of which roughly half are seen a single time; around 5.7% belongs to the top ten. The TCR originated in a human donor with alopecia areata. The source material was NKG2D-high CD8+ T cells sorted from blood. The rearrangement joins TRBV7-9 to TRBJ2-3, with 7 nucleotides matching TRBD1. CDR3 DNA: TGTGCCAGCAGCTTACCCACGACAGGGTATACGCAGTATTTT. It translates to CASSLPTTGYTQYF.